This section outlines one TCR beta chain sequence together with its context. Its antigen is unknown. No per-base quality is available; no much larger clone lies one base away. PBMCs were isolated by density centrifugation and stained for CD3, CD4 and CD8, and CD4+ and CD8+ T cells were sorted on a FACSAria. Scalp biopsies and blood samples were obtained from unaffected controls. The library was built by means of the immunoSEQ multiplex PCR assay. For TCR sequencing, RNA was extracted from every sample and reverse transcribed into cDNA to serve as template. First-strand cDNA was synthesized with SuperScript III using a 2:1 mix of oligo-dT and random hexamers. Amplification bias was assessed with a synthetic immune receptor repertoire, and residual bias was removed computationally. On the study's bioinformatics: Raw reads were preprocessed for error removal, and CDR3 was defined according to IMGT conventions as running from the conserved cysteine to phenylalanine. Clonality was computed as 1 minus the Shannon entropy, with the entropy normalized by log2 of the number of productive unique TCRs. CD4 or CD8 identity of scalp clones was inferred by cross-referencing scalp TCRbeta sequences with sorted blood CD4 and CD8 repertoires. TCRdb obtained this table from immuneACCESS and retained in-frame rearrangements with V and J assigned. These tables miss some clones; where compared with another copy, unresolved V genes account for less than half of the shortfall, and the remainder is unexplained. V, J and clone size reflect that table, while D and trimming were determined from the DNA. For this sample the table gives roughly 150,000 clones, of which 45% to 60% were detected only once. About 4.4% of the sample comes from the top ten.

The data are from a study of CD8+ T cells in alopecia areata (dated by TCRdb to 2017 to 2018). With regard to the full study: To study T cell clonal expansion in alopecia areata, the researchers applied high-throughput TCRbeta sequencing to both the C3H/HeJ mouse model and human patients. Human TCRbeta sequencing covered scalp tissue and sorted CD4+ and CD8+ peripheral blood T cells from patchy and totalis/universalis alopecia areata patients and healthy controls. Scalp clonality was compared among normal scalp (n=4), patchy alopecia areata scalp (n=8), and alopecia totalis/universalis scalp (n=8). TCRbeta CDR3 regions were amplified by immunoSEQ multiplex PCR with 35 Vbeta forward and 13 Jbeta reverse primers. The RNA source kit depended on sample type: the PAXgene miRNA kit for fixed scalp, the miRNeasy kit for PBMCs, and the RNeasy kit for mouse skin. What the research found in general, with its limitations: Compared with normal scalp, lesional scalp had higher clonality and more expanded CD8+ clones, particularly in alopecia totalis/universalis, a pattern that suggests antigenic drive. Scalp TCR repertoire analysis is complicated because resident alphabeta T cells in normal human skin are also sequenced, whereas mouse skin is dominated by gammadelta T cells. TCR sequences shared between patients were less clear than in mice, possibly partly because of HLA diversity in the patient population.

The junction shows trimming of 3 bases on V and 4 bases on J, plus 6 bases between the germline ends. CDR1 and CDR2 are drawn from the germline V gene (reference sequence): DFQATT, SNEGSKA. Taken from cysteine to phenylalanine, the CDR3 has 11 residues. Only the CDR3 portion is preserved as DNA: 33 bases, with reading frame beginning at the first base. The receptor was isolated from a human donor in good health. The sequenced sample consisted of CD4+ T cells sorted from blood. The rearrangement combines TRBV20-1 with TRBJ1-2, with the D gene call left open. The CDR3 protein sequence reads: CSARPFYGYTF. The sequenced DNA: TGCAGTGCTAGGCCGTTCTATGGCTACACCTTC.